Each of the 8 T cell receptor beta chains below was sequenced from the same sample in a study of cytomegalovirus exposure and HLA in healthy donors. The protocol was immunoSEQ multiplex PCR, while the TCRdb copy is restricted to in-frame clones and leaves out a portion. The sample gives around 150,000 clones, approximately 86% of which show up once; about 2.1% is in the top ten. Material for sequencing was PBMCs. These receptor sequences come from a man aged 30 to 45 in good health and CMV-seropositive.

J is TRBJ2-1 and V is TRBV7-3; weak D call: TRBD1 (6 bases). V gave up 2 bases and J gave up 9 bases, with 14 bases separating them. The length of the CDR3 is 14 residues. The V gene's germline CDR1 is SGHTA and CDR2 FQGTGA. For the CDR3, the DNA is TGTGCCAGCAGCTTACTGCACAGGGATGGTGAGCAGTTCTTC. This gives the protein CASSLLHRDGEQFF.

The chain uses TRBV29-1 and TRBJ2-7; the match to TRBD1 covers 7 bases. The ends lost 1 base at V and 5 bases at J; junction bases unmatched: 8. This CDR3 comprises 14 residues. CDR1 SQVTM and CDR2 ANQGSEA come from the germline V gene. This CDR3 is CSVEGGKGADEQYF. Written as DNA, the CDR3 is TGCAGCGTTGAAGGGGGGAAGGGGGCTGACGAGCAGTACTTC.

The chain couples TRBV7-9 to TRBJ1-2; 7 bases agree with TRBD1. CDR1 and CDR2 (germline): SEHNR, FQNEAQ (reference sequence). J lost 1 base, V lost 5 bases, and 4 bases had no gene match. This CDR3 is 14 amino acids long. The CDR3 sequence: CASSPDRFNYGYTF. The CDR3 DNA sequence: TGTGCCAGCAGCCCGGACAGGTTTAACTATGGCTACACCTTC. The full variable domain, with the rest looked up from reference TRBV7-9 and TRBJ1-2, is DTGVSQNPRHKITKRGQNVTFRCDPISEHNRLYWYRQTLGQGPEFLTYFQNEAQLEKSRLLSDRFSAERPKGSFSTLEIQRTEQGDSAMYLCASSPDRFNYGYTFGSGTRLTVV.

The chain has TRBV27 and TRBJ2-3, with TRBD2 matching 9 bases. Unmatched junction bases numbered 1, after V lost 2 bases and J lost 1 base. Germline loops: CDR1 MNHEY, CDR2 SMNVEV (reference sequence). The CDR3 covers 15 residues. CDR3 sequence: CASSLASGGTDTQYF. DNA of the CDR3: TGTGCCAGCAGTTTAGCTAGCGGGGGCACAGATACGCAGTATTTT.

The J gene is TRBJ2-7, the V gene TRBV27; 12 positions agree with TRBD2. With 5 bases clipped from V and 3 bases from J, the junction kept 5 bases outside the gene matches. CDR3 length: 15 amino acids. The V gene's germline CDR1 is MNHEY and CDR2 SMNVEV (reference sequence). CDR3 sequence: CASSTRLAGVYEQYF. The CDR3 DNA reads TGTGCCAGCAGTACTCGACTAGCGGGGGTCTACGAGCAGTACTTC.

This clone has just one count. The V gene is TRBV5-1, the J gene TRBJ2-3; 13 bases map to TRBD2. The trim removed 2 bases at V and 3 bases at J, leaving 9 bases unmatched. The germline V gene encodes CDR1 SGHRS and CDR2 YFSETQ. The CDR3 is 18 residues long. This CDR3 reads CASSLLAGGPTRTDTQYF. CDR3 nucleotide sequence: TGCGCCAGCAGCTTACTAGCGGGGGGGCCGACCCGTACAGATACGCAGTATTTT.

The chain uses TRBV7-9 and TRBJ2-5, with 8 bases lining up with TRBD1. Unmatched junction bases numbered 11, after V lost 1 base and J lost 4 bases. The CDR3 extends over 17 amino acids. Germline V lookup: CDR1 SEHNR, CDR2 FQNEAQ (reference sequence). CDR3 in amino acids: CASSLGFPDRAGETQYF. CDR3 nucleotides: TGTGCCAGCAGCTTAGGGTTCCCGGACAGGGCGGGAGAGACCCAGTACTTC.

This sequence joins TRBV6-5 and TRBJ2-7, with a tentative D call TRBD2 (6 bases). Germline assignment: CDR1 MNHEY and CDR2 SVGAGI. CDR3 length: 16 residues. V lost 2 bases and J lost 2, with 16 bases in between. The CDR3 coding sequence is TGTGCCAGCAGTTACGGGGGACTCCAGAGGGCCTACGAGCAGTACTTC. This gives the protein CASSYGGLQRAYEQYF.